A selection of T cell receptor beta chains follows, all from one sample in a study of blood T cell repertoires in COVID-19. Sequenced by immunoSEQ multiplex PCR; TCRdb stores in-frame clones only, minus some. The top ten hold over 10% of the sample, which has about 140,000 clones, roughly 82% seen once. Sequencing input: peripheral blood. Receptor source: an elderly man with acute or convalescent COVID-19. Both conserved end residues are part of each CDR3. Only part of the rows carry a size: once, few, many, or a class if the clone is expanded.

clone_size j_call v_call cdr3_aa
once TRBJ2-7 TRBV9 CASSVEAGDEQYF
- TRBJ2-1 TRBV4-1 CASSQQDRVDNEQFF
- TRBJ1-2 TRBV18 CASSPREFYGYTF
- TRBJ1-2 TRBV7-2 CASSLRRAGYGYTF
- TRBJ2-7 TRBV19 CASSMGWRYEQYF
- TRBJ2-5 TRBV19 CASRTSGGPRETQYF
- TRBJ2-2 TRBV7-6 CASSHDGGLNTGELFF
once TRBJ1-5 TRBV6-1 CASSENRDRNQPQHF
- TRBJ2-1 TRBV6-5 CASSYSPGVHSNEQFF
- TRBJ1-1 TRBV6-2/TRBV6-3 CASSYSIYRGTEAFF
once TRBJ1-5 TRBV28 CASSLSHRRQPQHF
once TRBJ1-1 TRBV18 CASSAGAQGEAFF
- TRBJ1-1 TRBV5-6 CASSLGLGRGQGRTEAFF
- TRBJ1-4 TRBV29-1 CSVVTGGDEKLFF
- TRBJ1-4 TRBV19 CASNGWAGPNEKLFF
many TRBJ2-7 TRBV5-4 CASSFRGATAYEQYF
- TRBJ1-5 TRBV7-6 CASSTYSNQPQHF
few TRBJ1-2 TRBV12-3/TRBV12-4 CASSLPTEGGYTF
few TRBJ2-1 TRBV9 CASSTRDEQFF
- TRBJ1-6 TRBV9 CASSVASNSPLHF
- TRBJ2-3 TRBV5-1 CASSFRVTDTQYF
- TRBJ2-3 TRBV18 CASSPLRTESTDTQYF
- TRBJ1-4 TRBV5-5 CASSLYAGFEKLFF
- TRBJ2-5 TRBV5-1 CASSPGGMGETQYF